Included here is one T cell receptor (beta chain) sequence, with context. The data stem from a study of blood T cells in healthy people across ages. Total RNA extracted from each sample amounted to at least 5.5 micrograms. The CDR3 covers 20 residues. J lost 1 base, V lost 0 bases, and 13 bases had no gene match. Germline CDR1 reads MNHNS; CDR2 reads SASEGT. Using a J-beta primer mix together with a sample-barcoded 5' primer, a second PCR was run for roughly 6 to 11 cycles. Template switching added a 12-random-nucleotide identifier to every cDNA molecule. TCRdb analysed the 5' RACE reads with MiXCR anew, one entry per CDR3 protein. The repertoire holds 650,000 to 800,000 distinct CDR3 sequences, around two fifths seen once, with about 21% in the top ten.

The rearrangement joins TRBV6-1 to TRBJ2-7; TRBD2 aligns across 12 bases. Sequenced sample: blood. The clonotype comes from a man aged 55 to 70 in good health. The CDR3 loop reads CASSEALGAFGTSGSYEQYF. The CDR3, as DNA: TGTGCCAGCAGTGAAGCGCTCGGGGCTTTCGGGACTAGCGGGTCCTACGAGCAGTACTTC.